These T cell receptor beta chains were read from a single sample in a study of T cell responses to AZD1222 COVID-19 vaccine. TCRdb keeps only in-frame clones here, not all; method: immunoSEQ multiplex PCR. This sample has some 180,000 clones, with over 80% found just once. The sequencing here drew on peripheral blood, taken on day 0 of AZD1222 vaccination. The receptor source for this set is an adult in good health. Each CDR3 is given with its conserved first and last residue. A D gene is named only where the DNA matches it firmly. Expanded clones get a size class; other rows say once, few or many, or leave the size out.

>TRBD2|TRBJ2-1|-|TRBV19
TGTGCCAGTAGACTGACTAGCGGGGGCCGCTCCTACAATGAGCAGTTCTTC
CASRLTSGGRSYNEQFF
>-|TRBJ1-5|-|TRBV6-2/TRBV6-3
TGTGCCAGCAGCCCCCGGGACAACCGGGCGTGGCCCCAGCATTTT
CASSPRDNRAWPQHF
>-|TRBJ2-1|-|TRBV7-6
TGTGCCAGCAGCTTATCGGGCAATGAGCAGTTCTTC
CASSLSGNEQFF
>-|TRBJ2-3|-|TRBV19
TGTGCCAGTAGTATACGGGGAGAGGGGACAGATACGCAGTATTTT
CASSIRGEGTDTQYF
>TRBD2|TRBJ2-1|few|TRBV2
TGTGCCAGCAGTGGGGGACTAGTCAATGAGCAGTTCTTC
CASSGGLVNEQFF
>-|TRBJ2-1|-|TRBV21-1
TGTGCCAGCAGCAAGTCACAAGTTTCTATTGAGCAGTTCTTC
CASSKSQVSIEQFF
>TRBD1|TRBJ1-5|-|TRBV19
TGTGCCAGTAGTACAGGGACAGGTGGGAATCAGCCCCAGCATTTT
CASSTGTGGNQPQHF
>-|TRBJ1-1|once|TRBV7-9
TGTGCCAGCAGCTTGGGCGGACAGAACACTGAAGCTTTCTTT
CASSLGGQNTEAFF
>-|TRBJ2-1|few|TRBV6-5
TGTGCCAGCATCCCCCAGAGGGGGGGGAATGAGCAGTTCTTC
CASIPQRGGNEQFF
>-|TRBJ2-1|-|TRBV19
TGTGCCAGTAGTCAGAGCGGATACTCCTACAATGAGCAGTTCTTC
CASSQSGYSYNEQFF
>TRBD2|TRBJ2-1|-|TRBV28
TGTGCCAGCAGTTTGTCCGGGGGGGCCGGTTGGAATGAGCAGTTCTTC
CASSLSGGAGWNEQFF
>TRBD2|TRBJ2-3|few|TRBV3-1/TRBV3-2
TGTGCCAGCAACCCCGGGACTAGCGGGGGCATAGGCACGCAGTATTTT
CASNPGTSGGIGTQYF
>-|TRBJ1-3|-|TRBV29-1
TGCAGCGTTGACTGGGGAAACACCATATATTTT
CSVDWGNTIYF
>TRBD1|TRBJ1-2|-|TRBV27
TGTGCCAGCAGTTCTAAGGACAGGGAAACTTTCGGCTACACCTTC
CASSSKDRETFGYTF
>-|TRBJ2-1|-|TRBV2
TGTGCCAGCAGTAGGACGGGAGACAATGAGCAGTTCTTC
CASSRTGDNEQFF
>-|TRBJ1-3|few|TRBV25-1
TGTGCCAGCAGTGGACCCAGCGGAAACACCATATATTTT
CASSGPSGNTIYF
>-|TRBJ1-2|-|TRBV30
TGTGCCTGGACCCCACGGGTGACAGCGAATAACTATGGCTACACCTTC
CAWTPRVTANNYGYTF
>TRBD2|TRBJ2-7|-|TRBV11-3
TGTGCCAGCAGCTTATTTTCTAGCGGGACCTACGAGCAGTACTTC
CASSLFSSGTYEQYF
>-|TRBJ1-4|-|TRBV5-1
TGCGCCAGCAGCTTCCAGGACAGACGGAATGAAAAACTGTTTTTT
CASSFQDRRNEKLFF
>TRBD2|TRBJ2-1|-|TRBV9
TGTGCCAGCAGCGCGGGGGGTAATCCACTCAATGAGCAGTTCTTC
CASSAGGNPLNEQFF
>-|TRBJ1-4|-|TRBV4-3
TGCGCCAGCAGCCAAGACAACCTGTTGAGTGAAAAACTGTTTTTT
CASSQDNLLSEKLFF
>-|TRBJ1-2|-|TRBV7-2
TGTGCCAGCAGCTTAGATCCAAACGGGGGCAGTTATTACACCTTC
CASSLDPNGGSYYTF
>TRBD1|TRBJ1-1|-|TRBV19
TGTGCCAGTAAAGGGGGACAGGGGCCGACTGAAGCTTTCTTT
CASKGGQGPTEAFF
>-|TRBJ1-2|-|TRBV2
TGTGCCAGCAGTGGTGGGGGGCGTAGGACTAACTATGGCTACACCTTC
CASSGGGRRTNYGYTF
>TRBD2|TRBJ2-7|-|TRBV5-1
TGCGCCAGCAGAACCGGGACTAGCAGTCTATACGAGCAGTACTTC
CASRTGTSSLYEQYF
>TRBD1|TRBJ1-1|-|TRBV12-3/TRBV12-4
TGTGCCAGCAGTTTAGAGGGGGCCCGAGCTTTCTTT
CASSLEGARAFF
>-|TRBJ1-6|-|TRBV14
TGTGCCAGCAGCCAAGGTCTAGAGACCAATTCACCCCTCCACTTT
CASSQGLETNSPLHF
>-|TRBJ2-7|-|TRBV7-9
TGTGCCAGCAGCTTAGATAGCGGCAACTCCTACGAGCAGTACTTC
CASSLDSGNSYEQYF
>-|TRBJ1-2|-|TRBV29-1
TGCAGCGTTGAGGGAGGGTATGGCTACACCTTC
CSVEGGYGYTF
>-|TRBJ2-1|-|TRBV6-6
TGTGCCAGCACCCCACAGGGTTCCTACAATGAGCAGTTCTTC
CASTPQGSYNEQFF
>TRBD1|TRBJ1-1|-|TRBV19
TGTGCCAGTAGTGAGGGGACAGGGGCTAGGAACACTGAAGCTTTCTTT
CASSEGTGARNTEAFF
>-|TRBJ1-5|few|TRBV7-9
TGTGCCAGCAGCCCCGGAGGGGGGGATCAGCCCCAGCATTTT
CASSPGGGDQPQHF
>-|TRBJ1-1|-|TRBV5-5
TGTGCCAGCAGCTTGAGAGAGAGGGGCGACACTGAAGCTTTCTTT
CASSLRERGDTEAFF
>-|TRBJ2-2|once|TRBV27
TGTGCCAGCAGTTTTGGGCGGAACACCGGGGAGCTGTTTTTT
CASSFGRNTGELFF
>-|TRBJ2-2|-|TRBV7-3
TGTGCCAGCAGCTTAACCCTCGGCGGGGAGCTGTTTTTT
CASSLTLGGELFF
>-|TRBJ2-2|-|TRBV11-2
TGTGCCAGCAGCTTCCGTGTGGCCGGGGAGCTGTTTTTT
CASSFRVAGELFF
>TRBD1|TRBJ2-1|-|TRBV19
TGTGCCAGTAGTATAGGAGGACAGGCCTACAATGAGCAGTTCTTC
CASSIGGQAYNEQFF
>TRBD1|TRBJ1-2|-|TRBV10-3
TGTGCCATCAGTGCGGGGACAGGGGGGACCCATGGCTACACCTTC
CAISAGTGGTHGYTF
>TRBD1|TRBJ1-1|-|TRBV5-1
TGCGCCAGCAGCCTCGACAGGGTAGGAACTGAAGCTTTCTTT
CASSLDRVGTEAFF
>-|TRBJ2-4|-|TRBV7-9
TGTGCCAGCAGCTTCCCGGTCCCAGCAGGGTACTTC
CASSFPVPAGYF
>TRBD2|TRBJ2-3|-|TRBV20-1
TGCAGTGCTAGTGGACTAGCGGGAGGTATGGCAGATACGCAGTATTTT
CSASGLAGGMADTQYF
>-|TRBJ1-5|-|TRBV25-1
TGTGCCAGCAGTGAGGGCAGTGGGGATCAGCCCCAGCATTTT
CASSEGSGDQPQHF
>TRBD1|TRBJ2-5|-|TRBV6-1
TGTGCCAGCAGTGCCCCCCTCGGGACAGGGAAAGAGACCCAGTACTTC
CASSAPLGTGKETQYF
>-|TRBJ1-6|-|TRBV12-3/TRBV12-4
TGTGCCAGCAGTTTGCTTGGACCCCTCCACTTT
CASSLLGPLHF
>TRBD1|TRBJ2-6|-|TRBV6-2/TRBV6-3
TGTGCCAGCAGTTACATGACAGGGTTTGGGGCCAACGTCCTGACTTTC
CASSYMTGFGANVLTF
>-|TRBJ2-1|-|TRBV6-2/TRBV6-3
TGTGCCAGCAGTTACCGCGCTCCGGGGGATTACAATGAGCAGTTCTTC
CASSYRAPGDYNEQFF
>-|TRBJ2-5|-|TRBV11-2
TGTGCCAGCAGCTTAGTTGGGGGCGGGGTAGGAGAGACCCAGTACTTC
CASSLVGGGVGETQYF
>TRBD2|TRBJ2-3|-|TRBV6-5
TGTGCCAGCAACAAACGGGGGGATGCAGATACGCAGTATTTT
CASNKRGDADTQYF
>-|TRBJ1-5|-|TRBV4-1
TGCGCCAGCAGCCAAGAGGGGTATAGCAATCAGCCCCAGCATTTT
CASSQEGYSNQPQHF
>TRBD1|TRBJ1-1|-|TRBV24-1
TGTGCCACCAGTGATTCAAAACGGACAGGGCGCACTGAAGCTTTCTTT
CATSDSKRTGRTEAFF
>-|TRBJ2-1|few|TRBV11-3
TGTGCCAGCAGCTTATTTTCTAGCGAATACAATGAGCAGTTCTTC
CASSLFSSEYNEQFF
>-|TRBJ2-1|-|TRBV5-8
TGTGCCAGCAGCTTATTGGGGGCCAATGAGCAGTTCTTC
CASSLLGANEQFF